A selection of T cell receptor beta chains follows, all from one sample in a study of blood T cell repertoires in COVID-19. TCRdb's copy holds only in-frame clones and misses some; the assay was immunoSEQ multiplex PCR. Among tens of thousands of clones listed, around 89% were seen once. The sequenced sample was peripheral blood. The origin of the receptors is a human donor in a cohort sampled during active COVID-19. Each CDR3 is given with its conserved first and last residue. The order of the fields is clone size, V gene, J gene, D gene, CDR3 DNA, CDR3 protein. D genes are given only for firm matches. Clone sizes are given selectively: once, few, many, or a class where the clone is expanded.

>NA|TRBV5-1|TRBJ1-1|NA
TGCGCCAGCAAGAGGGAGACTGAAGCTTTCTTT
CASKRETEAFF
>NA|TRBV9|TRBJ2-2|TRBD1
TGTGCCAGCAGCGTACCGGGACAGGGGGCGTCGAACACCGGGGAGCTGTTTTTT
CASSVPGQGASNTGELFF
>NA|TRBV7-9|TRBJ1-1|NA
TGTGCCAGCAGCCTCGACTTTACTGAAGCTTTCTTT
CASSLDFTEAFF
>NA|TRBV19|TRBJ1-5|TRBD1
TGTGCCAGTAGTACCGGACAGGGGCAGAGTCAGCCCCAGCATTTT
CASSTGQGQSQPQHF
>NA|TRBV5-8|TRBJ1-1|NA
TGTGCCAGCAGCTCCGGGACTTCGGGAGCTTTCTTT
CASSSGTSGAFF
>NA|TRBV7-2|TRBJ1-5|TRBD1
TGTGCCAGCAGCTCGGGGGACAGGGGGTTTCAGCCCCAGCATTTT
CASSSGDRGFQPQHF
>NA|TRBV2|TRBJ1-5|TRBD1
TGTGCCAGCAGACAGGGGGCCTATAGCAATCAGCCCCAGCATTTT
CASRQGAYSNQPQHF
>once|TRBV4-1|TRBJ2-1|NA
TGCGCCAGCAGCCAAGTTAAGATAGCCAATGAGCAGTTCTTC
CASSQVKIANEQFF
>NA|TRBV4-3|TRBJ2-3|NA
TGCGCCAGCAGCCAAGATCTCCGTACAGATACGCAGTATTTT
CASSQDLRTDTQYF
>NA|TRBV7-2|TRBJ1-4|NA
TGTGCCAGCAGTTCGAGGGTTGGTAATGAAAAACTGTTTTTT
CASSSRVGNEKLFF
>NA|TRBV4-1|TRBJ2-5|NA
TGCGCCAGCAGCCAAGAACCCGCGGGGAAAGAGACCCAGTACTTC
CASSQEPAGKETQYF
>once|TRBV9|TRBJ2-3|TRBD2
TGTGCCAGCAGTATTCTAGCGGGGAGGACAGATACGCAGTATTTT
CASSILAGRTDTQYF
>NA|TRBV10-3|TRBJ2-7|NA
TGTGCCATCAGTGACGGTTACTACGAGCAGTACTTC
CAISDGYYEQYF
>NA|TRBV9|TRBJ2-5|TRBD1
TGTGCCAGCAGCGCCGGGACAGGGGGAGGTCAAGAGACCCAGTACTTC
CASSAGTGGGQETQYF
>NA|TRBV11-3|TRBJ1-4|NA
TGTGCCAGCAGCCGACAGACCAATAATGAAAAACTGTTTTTT
CASSRQTNNEKLFF
>NA|TRBV5-1|TRBJ2-5|TRBD2
TGCGCCAGCAGCTTGTCGGGCGGGGGGTACCAAGAGACCCAGTACTTC
CASSLSGGGYQETQYF
>NA|TRBV11-2|TRBJ2-3|NA
TGTGCCAGCAGCTCTTGGGGGCGGGGCACAGATACGCAGTATTTT
CASSSWGRGTDTQYF
>NA|TRBV9|TRBJ2-5|TRBD2
TGTGCCAGCAGTCTAGCGGGGGGGCTAGGAGAGACCCAGTACTTC
CASSLAGGLGETQYF
>NA|TRBV4-1|TRBJ2-7|TRBD1
TGCGCCAGCAGCCAAGAATGGACAGGGAATTACTACGAGCAGTACTTC
CASSQEWTGNYYEQYF
>once|TRBV12-3/TRBV12-4|TRBJ1-1|NA
TGTGCCAGCAGCCAAACTGGGGGCAGGGAAGCTTTCTTT
CASSQTGGREAFF
>once|TRBV7-3|TRBJ1-1|TRBD1
TGTGCCAGCAGCCCAGGGGGAAACACTGAAGCTTTCTTT
CASSPGGNTEAFF
>NA|TRBV4-1|TRBJ2-5|NA
TGCGCCAGCAGCCAAGGAACAGGCGAACGCCAGTACTTC
CASSQGTGERQYF